A selection of T cell receptor beta chains follows, all from one sample in a study of T cells in Graves' hyperthyroidism and ophthalmopathy. TCRdb re-called the multiplex PCR reads with MiXCR, one entry per CDR3 protein. The sample yields roughly 300,000 distinct CDR3 sequences, around 20% seen once. The source material was blood. The receptors shown here come from a woman aged 50 to 60 with Graves' hyperthyroidism. Each CDR3 is given with its conserved first and last residue. The D gene is left open where the match is weak. Not all rows give a size; the values are once, few, many and, for expanded clones, a class.

d_call | clone_size | j_call | v_call | cdr3_nt | cdr3_aa
. | few | TRBJ1-2 | TRBV19 | TGTGCCAGTAACGGACATACTTATGGCTACACCTTC | CASNGHTYGYTF
. | . | TRBJ1-6 | TRBV7-9 | TGTGCCAGCAGCTTAGGAGCCTCACCCCTCCACTTT | CASSLGASPLHF
TRBD1 | many | TRBJ1-1 | TRBV4-1 | TGCGCCAGCAGCCAAAGCCCGGGACAGGTGAGGACTGAAGCTTTCTTT | CASSQSPGQVRTEAFF
. | . | TRBJ1-5 | TRBV28 | TGTGCCAGCAGTTTTAGGACCTGGGGGGGGAGCAATCAGCCCCAGCATTTT | CASSFRTWGGSNQPQHF
. | few | TRBJ1-1 | TRBV10-3 | TGTGCCATCAAGGAGAGGCAGGGCGAGGGGAACACTGAAGCTTTCTTT | CAIKERQGEGNTEAFF
. | few | TRBJ1-5 | TRBV6-1 | TGTGCCAGCAGTAAAGGGACAACCACCGGCGGCAATCAGCCCCAGCATTTT | CASSKGTTTGGNQPQHF
. | many | TRBJ2-1 | TRBV11-2 | TGTGCCAGCAGCTTTACGGGAATGCAGTTCTTC | CASSFTGMQFF
TRBD1 | many | TRBJ2-1 | TRBV12-3/TRBV12-4 | TGTGCCAGCAGCGATGACAGGGAATCCTACAATGAGCAGTTCTTC | CASSDDRESYNEQFF
TRBD1 | many | TRBJ2-5 | TRBV2 | TGTGCCAGCAGTGGGACAGGGTCAGGGGAGACCCAGTACTTC | CASSGTGSGETQYF
TRBD2 | few | TRBJ2-3 | TRBV29-1 | TGCAGCGTTGAGTTAGCGGGAGATGCGCAGTATTTT | CSVELAGDAQYF
. | many | TRBJ2-7 | TRBV9 | TGTGCCAGCAGCGTAGACGGGTTCGAGCAGTACTTC | CASSVDGFEQYF
. | few | TRBJ2-1 | TRBV2 | TGTGCCAGCACTCCCTCGGGGGAGCGGTTGAATGAGCAGTTCTTC | CASTPSGERLNEQFF
TRBD2 | many | TRBJ2-1 | TRBV3-1 | TGTGCCAGCAGCCAACCCGGGGGGAATGAGCAGTTCTTC | CASSQPGGNEQFF
. | many | TRBJ1-1 | TRBV30 | TGTGCCTGGACCCAATCCGACAGGCGCGAAGCTTTCTTT | CAWTQSDRREAFF
. | . | TRBJ2-2 | TRBV15 | TGTGCCACCAGGGAAGCCAGAGGGCCTCGGTGGGAGCTGTTTTTT | CATREARGPRWELFF
. | . | TRBJ1-1 | TRBV5-1 | TGCGCCAGCAGCATCCAACAGGCAACGGCCACTGAAGCTTTCTTT | CASSIQQATATEAFF
. | . | TRBJ1-4 | TRBV7-2 | TGTGCCAGCAGCCACCCCGTGGGACGAAGGAATGAAAAACTGTTTTTT | CASSHPVGRRNEKLFF
. | many | TRBJ1-2 | TRBV2 | TGTGCCAGCAGTAAGGACAGTTACTATGGCTACACCTTC | CASSKDSYYGYTF
. | many | TRBJ2-3 | TRBV7-2 | TGTGCCAGCAGCTTTAAGTGGGGCACAGATACGCAGTATTTT | CASSFKWGTDTQYF
TRBD1 | many | TRBJ1-6 | TRBV11-3 | TGTGCCAGCAGCCCCGGCGCGACAGGGGGCGGCAATTCACCCCTCCACTTT | CASSPGATGGGNSPLHF
. | many | TRBJ2-3 | TRBV5-6 | TGTGCCAGCAGCCAACAGGCAGAAGATACGCAGTATTTT | CASSQQAEDTQYF
. | many | TRBJ2-5 | TRBV30 | TGTGCCTGGAGTCCAGCAGTCCAAGAGACCCAGTACTTC | CAWSPAVQETQYF
. | . | TRBJ2-2 | TRBV30 | TGTGCCTGGATTGCGGGGACGGAGCTGTTTTTT | CAWIAGTELFF
TRBD1 | . | TRBJ2-6 | TRBV9 | TGTGCCAGCAGCCTCAAGACAGGGGGCTCTGGGGCCAACGTCCTGACTTTC | CASSLKTGGSGANVLTF
. | many | TRBJ2-7 | TRBV5-1 | TGCGCCAGCAGCTTGGACACCGGGCGCTCCTACGAGCAGTACTTC | CASSLDTGRSYEQYF
TRBD2 | few | TRBJ2-1 | TRBV20-1 | TGCAGTGCTAGAGATCCAAACCGGACTAGCGGGAGTATGAATGAGCAGTTCTTC | CSARDPNRTSGSMNEQFF
. | few | TRBJ1-2 | TRBV15 | TGTGCCACCAGCAAACCCATGACAGGCCACTATGGCTACACCTTC | CATSKPMTGHYGYTF
. | few | TRBJ2-7 | TRBV6-1 | TGTGCCAGCAGTCCCGGAGAGGAGCAGTACTTC | CASSPGEEQYF
TRBD2 | many | TRBJ2-1 | TRBV20-1 | TGCAGTGCTAGAGAGACTAGCGGACTTTGGACTGAGCAGTTCTTC | CSARETSGLWTEQFF
. | many | TRBJ1-2 | TRBV20-1 | TGCAGTGCTAAGGTCCCTGGGACTGGCTACACCTTC | CSAKVPGTGYTF
. | many | TRBJ2-3 | TRBV11-2 | TGTGCCAGCAGCTCCCCGTCCCTTGGATGGTGGCAGTATTTT | CASSSPSLGWWQYF
TRBD2 | . | TRBJ2-5 | TRBV20-1 | TGCAGTGCTAGACTAGCGGGGGGGATGGAGACCCAGTACTTC | CSARLAGGMETQYF
. | . | TRBJ1-1 | TRBV11-2 | TGTGCCAGCAGCGCCGTCCGGGCCCCAGGAACTGAAGCTTTCTTT | CASSAVRAPGTEAFF
TRBD2 | few | TRBJ2-1 | TRBV27 | TGTGCCAGCAGTTTACGCGGGAGGTCTGCCTACAATGAGCAGTTCTTC | CASSLRGRSAYNEQFF